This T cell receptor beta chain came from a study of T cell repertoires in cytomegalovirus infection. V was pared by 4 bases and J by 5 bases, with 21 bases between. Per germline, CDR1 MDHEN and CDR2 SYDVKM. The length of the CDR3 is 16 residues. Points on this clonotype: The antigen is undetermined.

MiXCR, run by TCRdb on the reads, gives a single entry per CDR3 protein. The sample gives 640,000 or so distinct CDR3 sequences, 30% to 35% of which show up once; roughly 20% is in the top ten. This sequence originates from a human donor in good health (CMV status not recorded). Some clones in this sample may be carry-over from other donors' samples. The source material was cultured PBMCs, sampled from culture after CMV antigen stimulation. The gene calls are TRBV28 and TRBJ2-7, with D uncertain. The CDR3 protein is CASSWPRITVLHEQYF. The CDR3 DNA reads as TGTGCCAGCAGTTGGCCTAGAATTACTGTCCTCCACGAGCAGTACTTC.